The 32 T cell receptor beta chains given below trace back to one sample, sequenced in a study of T cell changes during pregnancy in multiple sclerosis. Assay used: immunoSEQ multiplex PCR; TCRdb lists only in-frame clones, some missing. The data hold about 81,000 clones, with over 90% observed a single time. The sequencing used peripheral blood, collected in the third trimester of pregnancy. These receptors all come from a female donor with multiple sclerosis, enrolled in a pregnancy study.

The chain uses TRBV4-1 and TRBJ1-3, with D possibly being TRBD1 (5 bases). The CDR3 totals 15 residues. Germline V gene data show CDR1 as MGHRA and CDR2 as YSYEKL. Trimming pared 1 base from V and 3 bases from J, leaving 10 bases between. The CDR3 nucleotides are TGCGCCAGCAGCCAAGGACAGCTTATTGGAAACACCATATATTTT. It specifies CASSQGQLIGNTIYF.

This clone was seen a handful of times. The V gene is TRBV27, the J gene TRBJ1-5; D might be TRBD1 (6 bases). The CDR3 consists of 14 residues. Germline loops: CDR1 MNHEY, CDR2 SMNVEV (reference sequence). The ends were cut back, 6 bases at V and 6 bases at J, with 15 bases in the middle. The CDR3 DNA is TGTGCCAGCAGGGGCCAGGGGTTTGGTCAGCCCCAGCATTTT. This gives the protein CASRGQGFGQPQHF.

The sample holds one count of this clone. The chain uses TRBV18 and TRBJ1-2, with unresolved D. Per the germline V gene, CDR1 is KGHSH and CDR2 is LQKENI. The V end was cut by 4 bases, the J end by 6 bases, with 18 bases between. The CDR3 is 15 residues long. The CDR3 region is CASSLGAASDHGYTF. CDR3 sequence (DNA): TGTGCCAGCTCACTAGGAGCGGCATCTGACCATGGCTACACCTTC.

The chain carries TRBV15 and TRBJ2-7, with D perhaps TRBD1 (6 bases). CDR3 length: 14 amino acids. CDR1 and CDR2 from the germline V gene are LNHNV and YYDKDF (reference sequence). Trimming left V 1 base short and J 3 bases short, with 10 bases between. In DNA form, the CDR3 reads TGTGCCACCAGCAGAGCAGGACAGAACTACGAGCAGTACTTC. It is translated as CATSRAGQNYEQYF.

J is TRBJ1-5 and V is TRBV6-1; D remains ambiguous. This CDR3 is 13 amino acids long. Trimming removed 7 bases at V and 5 bases at J, with 12 bases between. Germline V CDR1 and CDR2: MNHNS, SASEGT. CDR3 coding DNA: TGTGCCAGCATACCGGAGAGTGATCAGCCCCAGCATTTT. As protein: CASIPESDQPQHF.

J is TRBJ2-7 and V is TRBV7-9; TRBD2 might be the D (5 bases). The length of the CDR3 is 17 residues. V was cut by 1 base and J by 3 bases, with 19 bases left in between. Per germline, CDR1 SEHNR and CDR2 FQNEAQ (reference sequence). CDR3 sequence: CASSLEVRAGSNYEQYF. CDR3 coding DNA: TGTGCCAGCAGCTTAGAAGTGAGGGCAGGCTCGAACTACGAGCAGTACTTC.

V usage is TRBV4-1 and J usage is TRBJ1-1; a possible D gene is TRBD1 (6 bases). The germline CDR1 and CDR2 sequences are MGHRA and YSYEKL. CDR3 size: 14 residues. The ends were cut back, 0 bases at V and 4 bases at J, with 9 bases in the middle. The chain's CDR3 is CASSQEGAITEAFF. The CDR3 nucleotides read TGCGCCAGCAGCCAAGAGGGGGCGATCACTGAAGCTTTCTTT.

The chain links TRBV14 to TRBJ1-2; 8 bases fit TRBD1. CDR1 is SGHDN and CDR2 is FVKESK in the germline V gene. V lost 1 base to trimming and J lost 6 bases; unmatched junction nucleotides: 7. This CDR3 is built from 15 residues. The CDR3 DNA follows: TGTGCCAGCAGCCAAGTCCTTGGACAGGGTCATGGCTACACCTTC. Translation: CASSQVLGQGHGYTF.

The CDR3 sequence is CASSLGWGGRTYSNQPQHF. The CDR3 coding sequence is TGTGCCAGCAGCCTAGGGTGGGGGGGCAGAACTTATAGCAATCAGCCCCAGCATTTT. This rearrangement joins TRBV7-2 to TRBJ1-5; weak D call: TRBD1 (6 bases). V was trimmed by 5 bases and J by 0 bases, leaving 23 bases between them. Germline-derived CDR1 and CDR2 are SGHTA and FQGNSA. The CDR3 is 19 residues long. The variable domain in full, completed from reference TRBV7-2 and TRBJ1-5, reads GAGVSQSPSNKVTEKGKDVELRCDPISGHTALYWYRQSLGQGLEFLIYFQGNSAPDKSGLPSDRFSAERTGGSVSTLTIQRTQQEDSAVYLCASSLGWGGRTYSNQPQHFGDGTRLSIL.

This clone was detected once. The chain's CDR3 is CASSQGAARGLAKNIQYF. The CDR3 nucleotides read TGTGCCAGCAGCCAAGGGGCCGCCAGGGGGCTAGCCAAAAACATTCAGTACTTC. This rearrangement joins TRBV7-6 to TRBJ2-4; 8 bases line up with TRBD1. The CDR3 consists of 18 residues. Trimming at V came to 5 bases and at J to 0 bases, leaving 12 bases not matched to a gene. Germline CDR1 is SGHVS and CDR2 is FNYEAQ.

The chain employs TRBV5-1 and TRBJ1-6; 7 nucleotides line up with TRBD1. This CDR3 comprises 16 residues. Germline lookup yields CDR1 SGHRS and CDR2 YFSETQ. The junction had 9 bases not matched to a gene; V was cut back by 0 bases and J by 9 bases. The CDR3 loop is CASSLEVTGPGSPLHF. In nucleotides, the CDR3 is TGCGCCAGCAGCTTGGAAGTGACAGGGCCAGGTTCACCCCTCCACTTT.

The J gene is TRBJ1-2, the V gene TRBV9; TRBD1 is a possible D gene (5 bases). Between the trimmed V and J ends, which lost 0 bases and 1 base, there was a span of 10 bases. This CDR3 region has 15 residues. Per germline, CDR1 SGDLS and CDR2 YYNGEE. The CDR3 loop reads CASSVGGSSNYGYTF. The CDR3 DNA reads TGTGCCAGCAGCGTAGGGGGCTCAAGTAACTATGGCTACACCTTC.

V gene TRBV6-4 combines with J gene TRBJ1-5; a weak D match, TRBD1 (5 bases). CDR3 size: 13 residues. Germline loops: CDR1 MRHNA, CDR2 SNTAGT. The V end lost 3 bases, the J end lost 6 bases, and 9 bases lay between the germline ends. The CDR3 region is CASSEGVSQPQHF. CDR3 DNA: TGTGCCAGCAGTGAAGGGGTCAGTCAGCCCCAGCATTTT.

The chain has TRBV10-3 and TRBJ2-7; D is perhaps TRBD1 (6 bases). The CDR3 is 13 residues long. V dropped 8 bases and J dropped 0 bases, with 11 bases sitting between them. Germline V lookup: CDR1 ENHRY, CDR2 SYGVKD. The CDR3 loop reads CAISVDSSYEQYF. CDR3 DNA sequence: TGTGCCATCTCTGTGGACAGCTCCTACGAGCAGTACTTC.

This chain joins TRBV5-8 and TRBJ2-1, with 9 bases aligning to TRBD2. V shed 4 bases, J shed 6 bases, and the junction held 11 bases outside the gene matches. The CDR3 sequence is 16 residues long. In germline, CDR1 is SGHTS, CDR2 YDEGEE. CDR3 in amino acids: CASSPRSGGPANEQFF. Here the CDR3 DNA reads TGTGCCAGCAGCCCCAGGAGCGGGGGGCCGGCCAATGAGCAGTTCTTC.

The chain has TRBV12-5 and TRBJ2-7; D is uncertain. V was trimmed by 1 base and J by 5 bases, leaving 9 bases between them. This CDR3 region has 13 residues. Germline V gene data show CDR1 as LGHNT and CDR2 as FRNRAP. The CDR3 loop reads CASGLGPRDEQYF. The CDR3, as DNA: TGTGCTAGTGGTTTGGGGCCCCGTGACGAGCAGTACTTC. Full variable domain (remainder filled in from reference TRBV12-5 and TRBJ2-7): DARVTQTPRHKVTEMGQEVTMRCQPILGHNTVFWYRQTMMQGLELLAYFRNRAPLDDSGMPKDRFSAEMPDATLATLKIQPSEPRDSAVYFCASGLGPRDEQYFGPGTRLTVT.

The rearrangement joins TRBV21-1 to TRBJ1-5; no DNA check was done on the table's D call, TRBD1. TRBV21-1 corresponds to a pseudogene. The CDR3 runs 14 residues. The DNA for the CDR3 is TGTGCCAGCAACAGGGGCGGAAGCAATCAGCCCCAGCATTTT. It translates to CASNRGGSNQPQHF.

This clone was observed once. The J gene is TRBJ1-1, the V gene TRBV2, with D perhaps TRBD1 (5 bases). The CDR3 is 20 amino acids. Germline assignment: CDR1 SNHLY and CDR2 FYNNEI. With 3 bases removed from V and 3 bases from J, the gap between germline ends came to 29 bases. In DNA, the CDR3 is TGTGCCAGCAGTGATGGGTCAGAACACCTCGGAGGGGTTTTGGACACTGAAGCTTTCTTT. It translates to CASSDGSEHLGGVLDTEAFF.

The rearrangement joins TRBV5-1 to TRBJ2-7, with D possibly being TRBD1 (6 bases). The CDR3 has 12 residues. Trimming removed 3 bases at V and 3 bases at J, with 7 bases between. Germline V lookup: CDR1 SGHRS, CDR2 YFSETQ. The CDR3: CASSSDSYEQYF. CDR3 sequence (DNA): TGCGCCAGCAGCTCGGACAGCTACGAGCAGTACTTC.

CDR3 in amino acids: CASSLVLEVEQFF. The CDR3 DNA sequence: TGTGCCAGCAGCTTGGTACTAGAGGTTGAGCAGTTCTTC. The V call is TRBV5-6, the J call TRBJ2-1; tentatively, D is TRBD2 (5 bases). The CDR3 loop spans 13 amino acids. The V gene's germline CDR1 is SGHDT and CDR2 YYEEEE. V was shortened by 0 bases and J by 9 bases, with 10 bases between the two germline ends.

The chain recombines TRBV9 with TRBJ1-1, with 8 bases aligning to TRBD1. Per the germline V gene, CDR1 is SGDLS and CDR2 is YYNGEE. This CDR3 contains 15 residues. V was clipped by 4 bases and J by 4 bases; unmatched bases: 9. The chain's CDR3 is CASSLPTGAATEAFF. The CDR3 DNA reads TGTGCCAGCAGCCTTCCGACAGGGGCGGCCACTGAAGCTTTCTTT.

This chain connects TRBV6-1 to TRBJ2-6; 7 bases match TRBD1. In germline, CDR1 is MNHNS, CDR2 SASEGT. Germline trimming cut 3 bases from V and 2 bases from J; bases unmatched to any gene: 13. The CDR3 totals 19 residues. Written as DNA, the CDR3 is TGTGCCAGCAGTGACTTCAAGGGGGCCGCCCGGGCTGGGGCCAACGTCCTGACTTTC. Its protein is CASSDFKGAARAGANVLTF.

The V call is TRBV6-5, the J call TRBJ2-2, with a possible D match to TRBD1 (6 bases). CDR1 is MNHEY, CDR2 SVGAGI, per germline. This CDR3 spans 15 amino acids. The V and J ends lost 7 bases and 7 bases respectively, with 19 bases between them. CDR3 DNA: TGTGCCAGCACCTTGTTGACAGGAATTATCGGGGAGCTGTTTTTT. It yields the protein CASTLLTGIIGELFF.

This chain joins TRBV7-6 and TRBJ2-7; a weak D match, TRBD2 (6 bases). The CDR3 totals 16 residues. V shed 3 bases and J shed 3 bases, with 18 bases lying between them. The V gene's germline CDR1 is SGHVS and CDR2 FNYEAQ. The CDR3 DNA is TGTGCCAGCAGCTTTGCCCCCCCGGGACTGGGCTACGAGCAGTACTTC. Protein sequence: CASSFAPPGLGYEQYF.

This sequence joins TRBV10-1 and TRBJ2-3; D ambiguous. Germline lookup yields CDR1 WNHNN and CDR2 SYGVQD (reference sequence). Between the trimmed V and J ends, which lost 7 bases and 4 bases, there was a span of 18 bases. There are 15 residues in the CDR3. CDR3 loop: CASNWAGGLPDTQYF. DNA of the CDR3: TGCGCCAGCAATTGGGCAGGTGGCCTTCCAGATACGCAGTATTTT.

In this sample, this clone turned up once. The V and J genes are TRBV5-6 and TRBJ1-3; D unresolved. Germline CDR1 and CDR2: SGHDT and YYEEEE. The CDR3 totals 16 residues. Trimming removed 2 bases at V and 0 bases at J, with 12 bases between. The CDR3 is CASSLEASPSGNTIYF. Here the CDR3 DNA reads TGTGCCAGCAGCTTAGAGGCCTCGCCCTCTGGAAACACCATATATTTT.

The V and J genes are TRBV5-4 and TRBJ1-2, with 8 bases lining up with TRBD1. CDR1 and CDR2 from the germline V gene are SGHNT and YYREEE (reference sequence). The CDR3 loop spans 16 amino acids. Germline trimming cut 7 bases from V and 7 bases from J; bases unmatched to any gene: 18. The CDR3 nucleotides read TGTGCCAGCTCACCCCAAGGTCGAGGACAGGGATTTGGCTACACCTTC. Its protein is CASSPQGRGQGFGYTF. The full variable domain, rest sourced from reference TRBV5-4 and TRBJ1-2, is ETGVTQSPTHLIKTRGQQVTLRCSSQSGHNTVSWYQQALGQGPQFIFQYYREEENGRGNFPPRFSGLQFPNYSSELNVNALELDDSALYLCASSPQGRGQGFGYTFGSGTRLTVV.

In nucleotides, the CDR3 is TGTGCCAGCAGCGAGGACAGGGGGAATACCTATGGCTACACCTTC. This sequence encodes CASSEDRGNTYGYTF. The genes are TRBV9 and TRBJ1-2, with 10 positions matching TRBD1. CDR3 length: 15 residues. From germline, CDR1 is SGDLS and CDR2 YYNGEE. Trimming removed 3 bases from V and 4 bases from J; junction bases left unmatched: 6.

The chain joins TRBV6-5 to TRBJ2-1; D is possibly TRBD2 (5 bases). Trimming stripped 3 bases from V and 7 bases from J, with 13 bases between. CDR3 length: 14 amino acids. The germline CDR1 and CDR2 sequences are MNHEY and SVGAGI. CDR3 in amino acids: CASSYNGEANEQFF. The CDR3 region has the DNA TGTGCCAGCAGTTATAACGGGGAAGCAAATGAGCAGTTCTTC.

A note on this clone: The conserved phenylalanine or tryptophan normally closing the CDR3 is absent here, so this likely arose from a read error. The DNA is omitted, as the CDR3 cannot be located on it reliably, and the CDR3 follows TCRdb's listing. The chain is built from TRBV6-1 and TRBJ2-3; the DNA was not compared with TRBD1, the D call given in the table. The CDR3 spans 11 residues, counting both ends. Looked up from germline, CDR1 is MNHNS and CDR2 is SASEGT. CDR3 in amino acids: CASSEGLGLAR.

The chain combines TRBV11-2 with TRBJ1-1; 7 nucleotides match TRBD1. J gave up 1 base and V 2 bases, and 10 bases lay outside the gene matches. This CDR3 region has 17 residues. Germline V CDR1 and CDR2: SGHAT, FQNNGV. CDR3 coding DNA: TGTGCCAGCAGCTTATTTGCAGGGGGGTCTGGGAACACTGAAGCTTTCTTT. Its protein is CASSLFAGGSGNTEAFF.

This clone was observed a single time. The rearrangement uses TRBV6-5 and TRBJ1-3, with D possibly being TRBD1 (5 bases). The CDR3 sequence is 15 residues long. Germline CDR1 and CDR2: MNHEY and SVGAGI. V lost 3 bases to trimming and J lost 2 bases, with 11 bases between them. The CDR3 is CASSYAGSPGNTIYF. CDR3 sequence (DNA): TGTGCCAGCAGTTATGCAGGGTCCCCTGGAAACACCATATATTTT.